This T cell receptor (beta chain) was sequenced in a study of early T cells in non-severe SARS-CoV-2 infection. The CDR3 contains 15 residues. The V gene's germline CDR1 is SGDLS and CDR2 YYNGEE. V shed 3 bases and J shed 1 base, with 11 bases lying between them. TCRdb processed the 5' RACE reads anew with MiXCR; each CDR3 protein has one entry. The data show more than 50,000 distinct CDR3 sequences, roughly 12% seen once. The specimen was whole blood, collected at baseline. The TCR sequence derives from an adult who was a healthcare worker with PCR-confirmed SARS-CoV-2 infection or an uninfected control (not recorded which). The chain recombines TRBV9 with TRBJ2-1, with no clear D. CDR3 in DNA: TGTGCCAGCAGCGGGGGTCCAGAGTCCTACAATGAGCAGTTCTTC. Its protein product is CASSGGPESYNEQFF.